Listed below are T cell receptor beta chains from one sample, sequenced in a study of response to subunit inactivated influenza vaccine. In TCRdb, the RT-PCR reads were re-called with MiXCR into one record per CDR3 protein. The data show hundreds of thousands of distinct CDR3 sequences, around 25% seen once. Here the sequenced sample was CD4+ T cells sorted from PBMCs, taken 4 to 6 days after vaccination. The receptors come from a man aged 50 to 60 who received an inactivated influenza vaccine. Both conserved end residues are part of each CDR3. The D gene is left open where the match is weak. Rows give clone size only sometimes, using once, few, many, or a class for an expanded clone.

V	J	D	size	CDR3	DNA
TRBV5-1	TRBJ2-7	-	few	CASRPAGTLVNEQYF	TGCGCCAGCAGACCAGCCGGGACCCTAGTGAACGAGCAGTACTTC
TRBV7-3	TRBJ2-1	TRBD2	few	CASSSLAGSNNEQFF	TGTGCCAGCAGCTCCCTAGCGGGATCGAACAATGAGCAGTTCTTC
TRBV12-3/TRBV12-4	TRBJ1-6	-	-	CASSLEVLYNSPLHF	TGTGCCAGCAGCCTCGAAGTCCTCTATAATTCACCCCTCCACTTT
TRBV6-5	TRBJ1-2	-	-	CASSSGTSNYGYTF	TGTGCCAGCAGTTCCGGGACTTCTAACTATGGCTACACCTTC
TRBV5-1	TRBJ2-3	-	few	CASSRSTGLTDTQYF	TGCGCCAGCAGCCGTTCGACAGGCCTCACAGATACGCAGTATTTT
TRBV30	TRBJ2-7	-	-	CAWSVMASREEQYF	TGTGCCTGGAGTGTAATGGCCTCCCGGGAGGAGCAGTACTTC
TRBV15	TRBJ1-1	-	-	CATSTGTALEAFF	TGTGCCACCAGCACAGGGACGGCGCTGGAAGCTTTCTTT
TRBV7-2	TRBJ1-1	TRBD1	few	CASSLARSRGPTEAFF	TGTGCCAGCAGCTTAGCTCGGTCCAGGGGGCCCACTGAAGCTTTCTTT
TRBV5-1	TRBJ2-1	-	once	CASSLGSGANEQFF	TGCGCCAGCAGCTTGGGTTCGGGAGCAAATGAGCAGTTCTTC
TRBV7-7	TRBJ2-2	-	few	CASSPNRVGNTGELFF	TGTGCCAGCAGCCCGAACAGGGTTGGGAACACCGGGGAGCTGTTTTTT
TRBV27	TRBJ1-4	-	few	CASGTAGEKLFF	TGTGCCAGCGGGACGGCCGGCGAAAAACTGTTTTTT
TRBV27	TRBJ2-7	-	-	CASSLLPGRVSEQYF	TGTGCCAGCAGTTTACTCCCTGGCAGGGTCTCCGAGCAGTACTTC
TRBV20-1	TRBJ1-5	-	-	CSASQGLPQHF	TGCAGTGCTAGTCAGGGGCTGCCCCAGCATTTT
TRBV2	TRBJ1-4	-	-	CASRALGADEKLFF	TGTGCCAGCAGAGCCCTAGGGGCGGATGAAAAACTGTTTTTT
TRBV7-6	TRBJ2-2	-	-	CASSLRDGGYTGELFF	TGTGCCAGCAGCTTACGGGACGGAGGATACACCGGGGAGCTGTTTTTT
TRBV29-1	TRBJ1-4	TRBD1	few	CSGKQGTNEKLFF	TGCAGCGGAAAACAGGGGACTAATGAAAAACTGTTTTTT
TRBV19	TRBJ2-1	-	few	CASSKQGNSYNEQFF	TGTGCCAGTAGTAAACAGGGAAATTCCTACAATGAGCAGTTCTTC
TRBV5-1	TRBJ2-3	-	many	CASSLAYKPTDTQYF	TGCGCCAGCAGCTTGGCTTATAAGCCCACAGATACGCAGTATTTT
TRBV7-6	TRBJ1-4	-	-	CASSASGLLRREKLFF	TGTGCCAGCAGCGCCTCGGGCCTTCTAAGGCGGGAAAAACTGTTTTTT
TRBV18	TRBJ2-1	-	few	CASSPVGHTNNEQFF	TGTGCCAGCTCACCAGTGGGACACACAAACAATGAGCAGTTCTTC
TRBV28	TRBJ2-5	TRBD2	-	CASSLALAGVGETQYF	TGTGCCAGCAGTTTAGCACTAGCGGGAGTTGGAGAGACCCAGTACTTC
TRBV29-1	TRBJ1-1	-	many	CSVSSGGEAFF	TGCAGCGTTAGTAGCGGGGGTGAAGCTTTCTTT
TRBV12-3/TRBV12-4	TRBJ1-3	-	many	CASSERRNTIYF	TGTGCCAGCAGCGAACGGAGGAACACCATATATTTT
TRBV4-3	TRBJ1-2	-	-	CASSQDWGPSNYGYTF	TGCGCCAGCAGCCAAGACTGGGGCCCGTCGAACTATGGCTACACCTTC
TRBV4-1	TRBJ2-5	TRBD1	-	CASSHADRGKETQYF	TGCGCCAGCAGCCACGCGGACAGGGGTAAAGAGACCCAGTACTTC
TRBV2	TRBJ2-7	-	few	CASSVGGASYEQYF	TGTGCCAGCAGTGTGGGGGGGGCGTCCTACGAGCAGTACTTC
TRBV7-2	TRBJ2-7	TRBD2	few	CASSFDSMTSGRPKYF	TGTGCCAGCAGCTTCGATTCTATGACTAGCGGGAGGCCTAAGTACTTC
TRBV10-3	TRBJ2-5	-	-	CAISESIIELSAAQYF	TGTGCCATCAGTGAGTCGATTATCGAACTGTCCGCGGCCCAGTACTTC
TRBV12-3/TRBV12-4	TRBJ2-7	TRBD1	-	CASSHNRGALSAEQYF	TGTGCCAGCAGTCACAACAGGGGGGCCCTAAGTGCCGAGCAGTACTTC
TRBV10-3	TRBJ2-2	TRBD1	-	CAVRDSRATGELFF	TGTGCCGTCCGGGACAGCAGGGCTACCGGGGAGCTGTTTTTT
TRBV20-1	TRBJ2-7	TRBD2	few	CSARTGTNYEQYF	TGCAGTGCTAGAACCGGGACTAACTACGAGCAGTACTTC
TRBV5-4	TRBJ2-7	TRBD1	-	CASSTRDRALSTGEQYF	TGTGCCAGCAGCACCCGGGACAGGGCCCTATCGACTGGCGAGCAGTACTTC
TRBV7-2	TRBJ2-5	-	-	CASSFFSETQYF	TGTGCCAGCAGCTTTTTTTCTGAGACCCAGTACTTC
TRBV6-2/TRBV6-3	TRBJ2-7	-	few	CASSYLRGREEQYF	TGTGCCAGCAGTTACCTCCGCGGTAGGGAAGAGCAGTACTTC
TRBV3-1	TRBJ2-7	-	few	CASSQDSVSYEQYF	TGTGCCAGCAGCCAAGATTCTGTCTCCTACGAGCAGTACTTC
TRBV12-3/TRBV12-4	TRBJ2-3	-	few	CASSTARRDTQYF	TGTGCCAGCAGTACTGCGAGGAGGGATACGCAGTATTTT
TRBV5-1	TRBJ2-1	TRBD1	-	CASSLSGQGHFDEQFF	TGCGCCAGCAGCTTGTCGGGACAGGGGCATTTCGATGAGCAGTTCTTC
TRBV9	TRBJ2-2	TRBD2	-	CASSLEREIRTGELFF	TGTGCCAGCAGCTTAGAGCGGGAGATTCGCACCGGGGAGCTGTTTTTT
TRBV5-1	TRBJ2-7	TRBD2	-	CASRAGGGHYEQYF	TGCGCCAGCAGGGCGGGAGGGGGCCACTACGAGCAGTACTTC
TRBV24-1	TRBJ1-2	TRBD1	-	CATSEGTGVQFYTF	TGTGCCACCAGTGAGGGGACAGGGGTTCAGTTCTACACCTTC
TRBV20-1	TRBJ1-6	-	-	CSARGSPNSPLHF	TGCAGTGCTAGAGGAAGTCCAAATTCACCCCTCCACTTT
TRBV10-3	TRBJ2-1	-	few	CAISEGRRYNEQFF	TGTGCCATCAGTGAAGGGCGGAGGTACAATGAGCAGTTCTTC
TRBV6-4	TRBJ1-1	TRBD1	-	CASSANQGATEAFF	TGTGCCAGCAGTGCCAATCAGGGGGCCACTGAAGCTTTCTTT
TRBV19	TRBJ1-5	-	few	CASKIGPGTTAQHF	TGTGCCAGTAAAATAGGGCCAGGGACCACGGCCCAGCATTTT